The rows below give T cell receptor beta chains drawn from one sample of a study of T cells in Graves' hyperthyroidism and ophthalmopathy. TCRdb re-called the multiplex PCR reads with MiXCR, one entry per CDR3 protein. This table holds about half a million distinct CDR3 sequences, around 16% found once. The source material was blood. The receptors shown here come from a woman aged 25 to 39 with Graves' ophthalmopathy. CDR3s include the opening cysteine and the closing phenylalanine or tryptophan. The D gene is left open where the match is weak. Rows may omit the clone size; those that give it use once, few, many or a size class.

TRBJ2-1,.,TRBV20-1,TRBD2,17,CSARVYSGLAGGQEQFF,TGCAGTGCTAGAGTTTACTCGGGACTAGCGGGAGGGCAAGAGCAGTTCTTC
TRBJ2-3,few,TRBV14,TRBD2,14,CASSHSGLADTQYF,TGTGCCAGCAGCCACTCGGGACTAGCAGATACGCAGTATTTT
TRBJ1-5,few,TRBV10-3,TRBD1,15,CAISDADRLGQPQHF,TGTGCCATCAGTGATGCGGACAGGCTTGGACAGCCCCAGCATTTT
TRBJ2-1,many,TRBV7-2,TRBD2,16,CASSPGLVKFHNEQFF,TGTGCCAGCAGCCCAGGACTAGTGAAGTTCCACAATGAGCAGTTCTTC
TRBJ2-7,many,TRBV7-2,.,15,CASSLGTDHSYEQYF,TGTGCCAGCAGCTTAGGGACGGACCACTCCTACGAGCAGTACTTC
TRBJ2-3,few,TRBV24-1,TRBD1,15,CATSDLTGFKDTQYF,TGTGCCACCAGTGACCTGACAGGGTTCAAGGATACGCAGTATTTT
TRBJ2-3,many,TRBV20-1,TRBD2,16,CSARAASGGFTDTQYF,TGCAGTGCTAGAGCGGCTAGCGGGGGGTTCACAGATACGCAGTATTTT
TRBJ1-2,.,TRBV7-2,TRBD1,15,CASSYIDRVSYGYTF,TGTGCCAGCAGCTACATAGACAGGGTGAGCTATGGCTACACCTTC
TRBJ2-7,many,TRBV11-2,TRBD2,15,CASSRSAGDGYEQYF,TGTGCCAGCAGCCGAAGTGCGGGAGACGGATACGAGCAGTACTTC
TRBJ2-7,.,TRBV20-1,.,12,CSANVGSYEQYF,TGCAGTGCGAACGTAGGCTCCTACGAGCAGTACTTC
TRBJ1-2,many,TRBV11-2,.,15,CASSLEPAGNYGYTF,TGTGCCAGCAGCTTAGAGCCGGCTGGGAACTATGGCTACACCTTC
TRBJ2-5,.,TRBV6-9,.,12,CAGSYGPETQYF,TGTGCCGGCAGTTACGGTCCAGAGACCCAGTACTTC
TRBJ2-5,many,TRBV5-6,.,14,CASSTMTEKETQYF,TGTGCCAGCAGCACAATGACAGAGAAAGAGACCCAGTACTTC
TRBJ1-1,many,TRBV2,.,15,CASSEEAQGFTEAFF,TGTGCCAGCAGTGAAGAGGCGCAGGGTTTCACTGAAGCTTTCTTT
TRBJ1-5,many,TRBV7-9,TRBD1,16,CASSLTGVDGNQPQHF,TGTGCCAGCAGCCTAACAGGGGTGGATGGCAATCAGCCCCAGCATTTT
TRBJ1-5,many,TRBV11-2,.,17,CASSLGWGHGSNQPQHF,TGTGCCAGCAGCTTAGGATGGGGCCACGGGAGCAATCAGCCCCAGCATTTT
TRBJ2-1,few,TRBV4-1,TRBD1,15,CASSQGQGFYNEQFF,TGCGCCAGCAGCCAGGGACAGGGGTTCTACAATGAGCAGTTCTTC
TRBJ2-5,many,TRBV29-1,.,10,CSVGGETQYF,TGCAGCGTTGGGGGGGAGACCCAGTACTTC
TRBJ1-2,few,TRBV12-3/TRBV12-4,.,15,CASSLGQSLLYGYTF,TGTGCCAGCAGTTTGGGACAATCCCTTTTATATGGCTACACCTTC
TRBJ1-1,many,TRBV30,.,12,CAWTTGSRPAFF,TGTGCCTGGACGACAGGTTCCCGACCAGCTTTCTTT
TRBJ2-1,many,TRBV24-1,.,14,CATSFALAGNEQFF,TGTGCCACCAGTTTTGCCCTCGCAGGCAATGAGCAGTTCTTC
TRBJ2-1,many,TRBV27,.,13,CASSRWGPDEQFF,TGTGCCAGCAGTAGGTGGGGTCCCGATGAGCAGTTCTTC
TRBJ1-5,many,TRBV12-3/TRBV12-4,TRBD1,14,CASSADRDGFPQHF,TGTGCCAGCAGTGCGGACAGGGACGGGTTTCCCCAGCATTTT
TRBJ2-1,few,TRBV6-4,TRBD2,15,CASSDGLAGDNEQFF,TGTGCCAGCAGTGACGGACTAGCGGGAGACAATGAGCAGTTCTTC
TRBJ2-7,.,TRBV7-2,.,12,CASRLGGGEQYF,TGTGCCAGCAGACTCGGGGGAGGCGAGCAGTACTTC
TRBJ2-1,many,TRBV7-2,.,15,CASSPSLVSYNEQFF,TGTGCCAGCAGCCCGAGCCTCGTTTCTTACAATGAGCAGTTCTTC
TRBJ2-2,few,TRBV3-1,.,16,CASSQAVRESTGELFF,TGTGCCAGCAGCCAAGCAGTACGGGAGAGCACCGGGGAGCTGTTTTTT
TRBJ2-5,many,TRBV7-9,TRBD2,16,CASSELAGGILETQYF,TGTGCCAGCAGCGAACTAGCGGGAGGAATTTTAGAGACCCAGTACTTC
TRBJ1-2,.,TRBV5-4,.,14,CASSLSNGNYGYTF,TGTGCCAGCAGCTTGAGCAACGGGAACTATGGCTACACCTTC
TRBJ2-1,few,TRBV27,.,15,CASSTQGNPYNEQFF,TGTGCCAGCAGTACTCAGGGGAACCCCTACAATGAGCAGTTCTTC
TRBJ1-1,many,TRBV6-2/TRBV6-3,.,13,CASDLAGDTEAFF,TGTGCCAGCGACCTTGCGGGTGACACTGAAGCTTTCTTT
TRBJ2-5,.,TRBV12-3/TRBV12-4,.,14,CASSIRSPRETQYF,TGTGCCAGCAGTATCAGAAGCCCCAGGGAGACCCAGTACTTC
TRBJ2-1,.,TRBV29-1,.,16,CSVSGGTSPSYNEQFF,TGCAGCGTTTCGGGCGGGACCTCCCCCTCCTACAATGAGCAGTTCTTC
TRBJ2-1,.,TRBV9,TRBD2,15,CASSPHTSGSNEQFF,TGTGCCAGCAGCCCTCATACTAGCGGGAGCAATGAGCAGTTCTTC